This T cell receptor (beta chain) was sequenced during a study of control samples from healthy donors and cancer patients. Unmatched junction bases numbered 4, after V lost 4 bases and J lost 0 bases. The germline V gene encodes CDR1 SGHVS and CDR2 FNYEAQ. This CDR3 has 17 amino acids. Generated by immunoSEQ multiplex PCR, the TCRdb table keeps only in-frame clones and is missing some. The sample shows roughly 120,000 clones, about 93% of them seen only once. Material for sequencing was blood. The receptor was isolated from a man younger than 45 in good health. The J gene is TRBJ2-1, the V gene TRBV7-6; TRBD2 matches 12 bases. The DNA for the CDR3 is TGTGCCAGCAGCTCAGGACTAGCGGGAAGCTCCTACAATGAGCAGTTCTTC. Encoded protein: CASSSGLAGSSYNEQFF. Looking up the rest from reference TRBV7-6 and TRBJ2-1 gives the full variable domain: GAGVSQSPRYKVTKRGQDVALRCDPISGHVSLYWYRQALGQGPEFLTYFNYEAQQDKSGLPNDRFSAERPEGSISTLTIQRTEQRDSAMYRCASSSGLAGSSYNEQFFGPGTRLTVL.